Below are 17 T cell receptor beta chains sequenced from a single sample in a study of blood T cell repertoires in COVID-19. Profiled with immunoSEQ multiplex PCR; TCRdb holds only in-frame clones, not every one. The table records 170,000 or so clones, approximately 87% of them present only once. Sequenced: PBMCs or T cells enriched from blood (not recorded which). These receptors were obtained from a woman aged 45-59 years who had recovered from COVID-19.

A word on this clone: An end of the junction differs from the germline gene, which may be a read error. The chain is built from TRBV3-1 (or the pseudogene TRBV3-2) and TRBJ1-2, with a weak D call TRBD1 (6 bases). The CDR3 consists of 13 residues. The germline CDR1 and CDR2 sequences are LGHDT and YNNKEL (reference sequence). CDR3 sequence reads: CASSQVLGWDKSF. In DNA, the CDR3 is TGTGCCAGCAGCCAAGTTTTGGGGTGGGACAAGAGCTTC.

This chain joins TRBV11-3 and TRBJ2-7, with 7 bases aligning to TRBD1. The J segment lost 6 bases and the V segment lost 5 bases, leaving 7 bases of the junction unmatched. The germline gives CDR1 SGHNT, CDR2 YENEEA. The CDR3 covers 13 residues. Here the CDR3 DNA reads TGTGCCAGCAGCGTCCGACAGGGCTCCGAGCAGTACTTC. Protein: CASSVRQGSEQYF.

The chain links TRBV3-1 (or the pseudogene TRBV3-2) to TRBJ2-5; D gene unclear. Germline V gives CDR1 LGHDT, CDR2 YNNKEL (reference sequence). Trimming shortened V by 5 bases and J by 10 bases, and 14 bases separated the two germline ends. The CDR3 length is 12 residues. CDR3 DNA sequence: TGTGCCAGCAGCTCAACCCTTGCCGGCCAGTACTTC. This gives the protein CASSSTLAGQYF.

The V gene is TRBV18, the J gene TRBJ2-7, with 7 bases matching TRBD1. Germline CDR1 reads KGHSH; CDR2 reads LQKENI. The CDR3 loop spans 14 amino acids. The V and J ends lost 0 bases and 4 bases, in that order; junction bases with no gene match: 3. CDR3 loop: CASSPPDRRYEQYF. The CDR3 DNA sequence: TGTGCCAGCTCACCACCGGACAGGAGGTACGAGCAGTACTTC.

Worth noting for this clone: One end of the junction does not line up with germline, which may come from a read error. Additional DNA sequences in this sample encode the identical CDR3. The V and J genes are TRBV4-2 and TRBJ1-2; D is unresolved. This CDR3 is 13 amino acids long. Germline V gene lookup returns CDR1 LGHNA and CDR2 YNFKEQ. CDR3: CASSQARDPGYTF. The DNA of the CDR3 is TGTGCCAGCAGTCAAGCCCGGGATCCTGGCTACACCTTC.

This chain joins TRBV24-1 and TRBJ2-1; the D is unclear. Germline assignment: CDR1 KGHDR and CDR2 SFDVKD. CDR3 size: 11 residues. Trimming cost V 7 bases and J 6 bases, with 6 bases left between them. The CDR3 protein is CATSRVNEQFF. The CDR3 nucleotides are TGTGCCACCAGCCGAGTCAATGAGCAGTTCTTC.

This sequence joins TRBV7-9 and TRBJ2-3, with TRBD1 identical over 8 bases. This CDR3 has 15 residues. V shed 1 base, J shed 2 bases, and the junction held 2 bases outside the gene matches. The germline V gene has CDR1 SEHNR and CDR2 FQNEAQ (reference sequence). The CDR3 DNA reads as TGTGCCAGCAGCTTAGAGGACAGGGCCACAGATACGCAGTATTTT. This sequence encodes CASSLEDRATDTQYF.

The chain couples TRBV6-5 to TRBJ2-7, with 11 bases matching TRBD1. The CDR3 length is 15 residues. Unmatched junction bases numbered 9, after V lost 7 bases and J lost 4 bases. Looked up from germline, CDR1 is MNHEY and CDR2 is SVGAGI. The CDR3 DNA sequence: TGTGCCAGCAACCCCGGACAGGGGGCCACTTACGAGCAGTACTTC. The encoded protein is CASNPGQGATYEQYF.

The rearrangement uses TRBV19 and TRBJ1-1; 9 bases align to TRBD1. With 5 bases clipped from V and 6 bases from J, the junction kept 7 bases outside the gene matches. CDR1 and CDR2 (germline): LNHDA, SQIVND (reference sequence). This CDR3 is 14 amino acids long. Here the CDR3 reads CASSFLTGGSEAFF. The CDR3 nucleotides are TGTGCCAGTAGTTTTCTGACAGGGGGTTCTGAAGCTTTCTTT.

The CDR3 DNA is TGTGCCAGCAGTTACTCGAAGTCGGGGACCTACAATGAGCAGTTCTTC. Amino acids: CASSYSKSGTYNEQFF. The chain combines TRBV6-2 or TRBV6-3 with TRBJ2-1; D is possibly TRBD2 (5 bases). CDR3 length: 16 residues. From germline, CDR1 is MNHEY and CDR2 SVGEGT. V shed 0 bases and J shed 2 bases, with 11 bases lying between them.

The chain carries TRBV4-1 and TRBJ2-1; the match to TRBD2 covers 10 bases. The V segment lost 4 bases and the J segment 6 bases; nucleotides outside the gene matches: 6. This CDR3 is built from 15 residues. The germline V gene has CDR1 MGHRA and CDR2 YSYEKL. In nucleotides, the CDR3 is TGCGCCAGCAGCCTACTAGCGGGGTCCCGCAATGAGCAGTTCTTC. It is translated as CASSLLAGSRNEQFF.

V usage is TRBV9 and J usage is TRBJ2-3; 14 bases match TRBD2. V dropped 3 bases and J dropped 6; count of bases not matched to a gene: 3. This CDR3 comprises 15 residues. Germline V lookup: CDR1 SGDLS, CDR2 YYNGEE. The DNA for the CDR3 is TGTGCCAGCAGCGAGACTAGCGGGGGGGCGGATACGCAGTATTTT. Its translation is CASSETSGGADTQYF.

This chain uses TRBV25-1 with TRBJ1-1; D is unclear. V was trimmed by 1 base and J by 5 bases, leaving 11 bases between them. Germline loops: CDR1 MGHDK, CDR2 SYGVNS. The CDR3 runs to 14 residues. The CDR3 here is CASSELGGRTEAFF. The CDR3 region has the DNA TGTGCCAGCAGTGAATTGGGAGGGAGGACTGAAGCTTTCTTT. Full variable domain (outside the CDR3, taken from reference TRBV25-1 and TRBJ1-1): EADIYQTPRYLVIGTGKKITLECSQTMGHDKMYWYQQDPGMELHLIHYSYGVNSTEKGDLSSESTVSRIRTEHFPLTLESARPSHTSQYLCASSELGGRTEAFFGQGTRLTVV.

A few counts support this clone. This rearrangement joins TRBV7-3 to TRBJ1-6, with 8 bases lining up with TRBD1. The germline CDR1 and CDR2 sequences are SGHTA and FQGTGA. The CDR3 length is 14 residues. Trimming removed 3 bases from V and 9 bases from J; junction bases left unmatched: 4. The CDR3, as DNA: TGTGCCAGCAGCTTCGGACAGGGCGGTTCACCCCTCCACTTT. Encoded protein: CASSFGQGGSPLHF.

This chain links TRBV15 with TRBJ2-7; 9 bases align to TRBD1. The V and J ends lost 3 bases and 6 bases, in that order; junction bases with no gene match: 3. CDR3 length: 13 residues. Germline values: CDR1 LNHNV, CDR2 YYDKDF (reference sequence). This CDR3 is CATSRGTGSEQYF. DNA of the CDR3: TGTGCCACCAGCAGGGGGACAGGGAGCGAGCAGTACTTC.

To note about this clone: One junction end disagrees with the germline gene, perhaps due to a read error. The V call is TRBV3-1 (or the pseudogene TRBV3-2), the J call TRBJ1-5; D not certain. There are 13 residues in the CDR3. Germline V CDR1 and CDR2: LGHDT, YNNKEL (reference sequence). The CDR3 loop is CASSPGSHQPQHF. The CDR3 coding sequence is TGTGCCAGCAGCCCTGGTAGCCATCAGCCCCAGCATTTT.

The chain links TRBV18 to TRBJ1-1; 7 nucleotides agree with TRBD1. Losses at the gene ends were 6 bases for V and 4 bases for J; bases not matched to a gene: 11. The germline V gene has CDR1 KGHSH and CDR2 LQKENI. The CDR3 runs to 15 residues. The CDR3 nucleotides read TGTGCCAGCTCCTTTTTGGAGGGGGCCCTCACTGAAGCTTTCTTT. Its protein product is CASSFLEGALTEAFF.